This TCR beta chain was sequenced in a study of T-cell reconstitution after alpha-beta-depleted transplantation in children. The authors prepared the TCRbeta library with unique molecular identifiers. TCRdb ran MiXCR on the PCR reads and lists one entry per CDR3 protein. The table records approximately 490,000 distinct CDR3 sequences, roughly a tenth of them present only once. Study observations and caveats: The study reportedly traced alpha-beta T cells about two months after transplant to several hundred expanded graft clones. Hyperexpanded clones declined; after one year, newly produced T cells mostly supplied diversity.

With respect to this clonotype: As yet, its antigen is unknown.

Between the trimmed V and J ends, which lost 2 bases and 0 bases, there was a span of 8 bases. From germline, CDR1 is SEHNR and CDR2 FQNEAQ (reference sequence). The CDR3 runs 14 residues. The sample was PBMCs, taken before TCRalphabeta/CD19-depleted stem cell transplant. The TCR sequence derives from a child younger than 10 with inherited bone marrow failure, due to receive a stem cell transplant. This rearrangement joins TRBV7-9 to TRBJ2-7; no clear D gene. This chain's CDR3 is CASSLQESSYEQYF. CDR3 nucleotide sequence: TGTGCCAGCAGCTTACAGGAAAGCTCCTACGAGCAGTACTTC.